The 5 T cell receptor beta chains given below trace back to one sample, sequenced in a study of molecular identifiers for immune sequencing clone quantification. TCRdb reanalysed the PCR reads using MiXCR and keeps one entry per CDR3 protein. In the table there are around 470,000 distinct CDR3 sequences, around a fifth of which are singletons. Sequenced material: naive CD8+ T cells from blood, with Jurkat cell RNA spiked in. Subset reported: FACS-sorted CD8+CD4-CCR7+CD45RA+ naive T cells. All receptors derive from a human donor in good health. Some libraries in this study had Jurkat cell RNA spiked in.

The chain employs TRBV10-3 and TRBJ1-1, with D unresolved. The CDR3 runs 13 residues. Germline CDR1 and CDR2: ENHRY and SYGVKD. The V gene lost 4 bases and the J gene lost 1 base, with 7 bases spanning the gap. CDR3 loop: CAISGYQNTEAFF. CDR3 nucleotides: TGTGCCATCAGTGGGTATCAGAACACTGAAGCTTTCTTT.

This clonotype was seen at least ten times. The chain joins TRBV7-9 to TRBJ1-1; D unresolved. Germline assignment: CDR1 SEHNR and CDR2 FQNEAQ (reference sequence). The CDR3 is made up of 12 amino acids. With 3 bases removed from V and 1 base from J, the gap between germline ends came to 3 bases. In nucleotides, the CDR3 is TGTGCCAGCAGCTTGGAGAACACTGAAGCTTTCTTT. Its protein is CASSLENTEAFF.

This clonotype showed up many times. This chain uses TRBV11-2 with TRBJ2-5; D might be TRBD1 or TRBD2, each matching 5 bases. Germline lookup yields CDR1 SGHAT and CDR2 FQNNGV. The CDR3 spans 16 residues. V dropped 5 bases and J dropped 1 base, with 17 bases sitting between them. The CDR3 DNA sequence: TGTGCCAGCAGCAGGGCGTCGGGGCCTTCCCAAGAGACCCAGTACTTC. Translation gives CASSRASGPSQETQYF.

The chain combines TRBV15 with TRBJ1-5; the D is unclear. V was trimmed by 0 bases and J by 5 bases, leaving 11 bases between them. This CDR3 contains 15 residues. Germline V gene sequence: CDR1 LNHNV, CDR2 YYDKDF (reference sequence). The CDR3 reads CATSRDGQEYQPQHF. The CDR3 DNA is TGTGCCACCAGCAGAGATGGGCAGGAATATCAGCCCCAGCATTTT.

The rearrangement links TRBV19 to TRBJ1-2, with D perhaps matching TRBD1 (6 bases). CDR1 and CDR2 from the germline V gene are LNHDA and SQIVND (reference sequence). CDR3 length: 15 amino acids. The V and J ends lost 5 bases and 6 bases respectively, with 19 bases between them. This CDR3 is CASSATTGPTNGYTF. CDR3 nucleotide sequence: TGTGCCAGTAGTGCCACGACAGGACCCACAAATGGCTACACCTTC. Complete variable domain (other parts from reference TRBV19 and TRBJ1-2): DGGITQSPKYLFRKEGQNVTLSCEQNLNHDAMYWYRQDPGQGLRLIYYSQIVNDFQKGDIAEGYSVSREKKESFPLTVTSAQKNPTAFYLCASSATTGPTNGYTFGSGTRLTVV.